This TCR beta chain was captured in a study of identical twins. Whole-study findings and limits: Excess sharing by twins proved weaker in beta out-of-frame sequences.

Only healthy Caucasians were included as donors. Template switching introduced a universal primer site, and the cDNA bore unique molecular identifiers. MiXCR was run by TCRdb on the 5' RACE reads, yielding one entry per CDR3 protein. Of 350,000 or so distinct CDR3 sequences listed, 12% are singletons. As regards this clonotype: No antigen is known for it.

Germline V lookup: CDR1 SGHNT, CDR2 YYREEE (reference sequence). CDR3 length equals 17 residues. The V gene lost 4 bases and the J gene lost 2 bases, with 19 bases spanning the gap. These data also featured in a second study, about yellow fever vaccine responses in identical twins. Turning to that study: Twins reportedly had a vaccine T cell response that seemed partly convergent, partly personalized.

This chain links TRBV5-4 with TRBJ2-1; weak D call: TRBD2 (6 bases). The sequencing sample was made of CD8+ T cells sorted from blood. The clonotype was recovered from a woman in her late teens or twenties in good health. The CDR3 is CASSPPGLSGTYNEQFF. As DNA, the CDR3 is TGTGCCAGCAGCCCCCCCGGGCTTAGCGGAACCTACAATGAGCAGTTCTTC.